At least ten counts were recorded for the clone carrying this T cell receptor (beta chain). Each CDR3 protein gets one entry after TCRdb re-called the 5' RACE reads with MiXCR. The sample holds roughly 43,000 distinct CDR3 sequences, roughly 5% seen once. This sample is drawn from a study of early T cells in non-severe SARS-CoV-2 infection. The source material was whole blood, sampled at baseline. The receptor comes from an adult who was a healthcare worker with PCR-confirmed SARS-CoV-2 infection or an uninfected control (not recorded which).

The CDR3 region has the DNA TGCAGTGCTAGAGAGATCGGACAGGGAACTGGAAACACCATATATTTT. This gives the protein CSAREIGQGTGNTIYF. V usage is TRBV20-1 and J usage is TRBJ1-3; 8 bases match TRBD1. The CDR3 is 16 residues long. Germline V gives CDR1 DFQATT, CDR2 SNEGSKA (reference sequence). J gave up 2 bases and V 0 bases, and 6 bases lay outside the gene matches.